This is a list of T cell receptor beta chains from one sample in a study of blood T cell repertoires in COVID-19. Produced via immunoSEQ multiplex PCR; TCRdb's table is partial and in-frame only. This table has roughly 230,000 clones, approximately 82% appearing once. The sample comprised peripheral blood. The receptor source for this set is a woman of 80 years or more with acute or convalescent COVID-19. Both conserved end residues are part of each CDR3. The D gene is left open where the match is weak. The size entry is marked missing in some rows and otherwise reads once, few, many or a size class.

J | V | size | D | CDR3 | DNA
TRBJ2-3 | TRBV3-1/TRBV3-2 | NA | NA | CASSLRGSTDTQYF | TGTGCCAGCAGCCTCCGAGGGAGCACAGATACGCAGTATTTT
TRBJ1-4 | TRBV5-1 | NA | TRBD1 | CASSPLPGQGNEKLFF | TGCGCCAGCAGCCCTCTACCGGGACAGGGGAATGAAAAACTGTTTTTT
TRBJ2-7 | TRBV11-3 | NA | NA | CASSPVWGEGGLDEQYF | TGTGCCAGCAGCCCCGTTTGGGGGGAAGGCGGGCTAGACGAGCAGTACTTC
TRBJ2-2 | TRBV7-2 | NA | TRBD2 | CASSSGTSGSGELFF | TGTGCCAGCAGTAGTGGGACTAGCGGATCCGGGGAGCTGTTTTTT
TRBJ1-4 | TRBV4-3 | NA | NA | CASSQDWGLYGEKLFF | TGCGCCAGCAGCCAAGATTGGGGACTTTATGGTGAAAAACTGTTTTTT
TRBJ1-3 | TRBV28 | NA | NA | CASSSVGNTIYF | TGTGCCAGTAGTAGCGTCGGAAACACCATATATTTT
TRBJ1-2 | TRBV29-1 | NA | NA | CSVEGRGPSYGYTF | TGCAGCGTTGAGGGGCGAGGCCCTAGCTATGGCTACACCTTC
TRBJ2-1 | TRBV9 | NA | NA | CASSPREGTYNEQFF | TGTGCCAGCAGCCCGAGAGAGGGAACGTACAATGAGCAGTTCTTC
TRBJ2-1 | TRBV10-3 | NA | NA | CAISGNSEQFF | TGTGCCATCAGCGGCAACAGTGAGCAGTTCTTC
TRBJ1-3 | TRBV3-1/TRBV3-2 | few | NA | CASTIAGGAGNTIYF | TGTGCCAGCACCATTGCGGGGGGCGCTGGAAACACCATATATTTT
TRBJ1-5 | TRBV6-5 | NA | NA | CASTTGGGPQHF | TGTGCCAGCACCACTGGGGGAGGGCCCCAGCATTTT
TRBJ2-5 | TRBV4-1 | NA | TRBD1 | CASSQRGLETQYF | TGCGCCAGCAGCCAAAGGGGGCTAGAGACCCAGTACTTC
TRBJ1-2 | TRBV28 | NA | NA | CASSLGAGYGYTF | TGTGCCAGCAGTTTAGGGGCCGGGTATGGCTACACCTTC
TRBJ2-7 | TRBV7-2 | NA | NA | CASSLVGGRQYF | TGTGCCAGCAGCTTAGTCGGGGGTCGGCAGTACTTC
TRBJ2-2 | TRBV4-3 | NA | NA | CASSQMTVNTGELFF | TGCGCCAGCAGCCAGATGACAGTGAACACCGGGGAGCTGTTTTTT
TRBJ1-5 | TRBV19 | NA | NA | CASSIGRAGGPQHF | TGTGCCAGTAGTATTGGAAGGGCGGGGGGGCCCCAGCATTTT
TRBJ1-5 | TRBV24-1 | NA | NA | CATNRRGGGQGNQPQHF | TGTGCCACCAACCGAAGAGGGGGGGGGCAAGGCAATCAGCCCCAGCATTTT
TRBJ2-3 | TRBV27 | NA | TRBD2 | CASSFYGYSGLTSTDTQYF | TGTGCCAGCAGTTTTTACGGATATAGCGGGCTTACTAGCACAGATACGCAGTATTTT
TRBJ1-4 | TRBV19 | few | NA | CASSIDWSGANEKLFF | TGTGCCAGTAGTATAGATTGGTCAGGCGCCAATGAAAAACTGTTTTTT